Sequencing of this T cell receptor (beta chain) was carried out in a study of cytomegalovirus exposure and HLA in healthy donors. Study-wide points: TRBV6-2, TRBV6-3 and some other V segments were excluded as indistinguishable.

This clone was counted a single time. Its cognate antigen is unknown. The germline CDR1 and CDR2 sequences are SEHNR and FQNEAQ (reference sequence). This CDR3 comprises 13 residues. V was pared by 7 bases and J by 6 bases, with 13 bases between. With 60 Vbeta and 13 Jbeta primers, the PCR was carried out. Profiling relied on immunoSEQ multiplex PCR, and the TCRdb table lists in-frame clones only, not all of them. The sample includes under 250,000 clones, around 76% seen only once; the top ten take around 1.9%. The TCR comes from a man aged 25-45 years in good health and CMV-seronegative. Sequencing used PBMCs. The genes are TRBV7-9 and TRBJ1-5, with D perhaps matching TRBD1 (6 bases). In DNA form, the CDR3 reads TGTGCCAGCACAAAAGGGGGGGGTCAGCCCCAGCATTTT. This translates into CASTKGGGQPQHF.